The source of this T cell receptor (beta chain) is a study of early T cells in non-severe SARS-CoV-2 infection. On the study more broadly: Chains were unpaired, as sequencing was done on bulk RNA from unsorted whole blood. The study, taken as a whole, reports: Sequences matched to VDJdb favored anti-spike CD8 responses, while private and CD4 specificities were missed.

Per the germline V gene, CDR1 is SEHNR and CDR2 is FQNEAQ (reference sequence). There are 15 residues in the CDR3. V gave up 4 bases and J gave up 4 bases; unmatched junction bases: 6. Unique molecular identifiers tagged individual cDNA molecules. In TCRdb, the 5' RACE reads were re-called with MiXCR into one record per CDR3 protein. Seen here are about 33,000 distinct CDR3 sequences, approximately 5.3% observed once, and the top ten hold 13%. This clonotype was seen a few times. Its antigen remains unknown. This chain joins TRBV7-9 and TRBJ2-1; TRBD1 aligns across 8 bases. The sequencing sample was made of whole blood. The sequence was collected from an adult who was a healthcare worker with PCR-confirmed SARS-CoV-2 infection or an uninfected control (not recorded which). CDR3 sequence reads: CASSSRTGLYNEQFF. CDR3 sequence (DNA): TGTGCCAGCAGCTCCCGGACAGGGCTATACAATGAGCAGTTCTTC.